These 14 T cell receptor beta chains were sequenced from one sample in a study of T cell clonality in common variable immunodeficiency. General study results and limits: Reportedly, TCR beta sequences from common variable immunodeficiency showed fewer deletions and N-nucleotide insertions.

Their antigen targets remain unknown. Here immunoSEQ multiplex PCR was the method, and the copy in TCRdb shows in-frame clones only, minus some. The data show tens of thousands of clones, with none appearing a single time. The material sequenced was peripheral blood mononuclear cells. Every receptor here comes from a human donor with common variable immunodeficiency.

Ten or more counts support this clone. Sequencing ends 3 residues short of the CDR3 end; the germline J gene provides the rest. The chain has TRBV20-1 and TRBJ2-1, with 16 bases fitting TRBD2. Germline assignment: CDR1 DFQATT and CDR2 SNEGSKA (reference sequence). The CDR3 totals 19 residues. Trimming took 3 bases from V and 0 from J; bases not matched to a gene: 8. The sequenced CDR3 bases are TGCAGTGCTAGGGGGACTAGCGGGGGGGTCCCAAGCTCCTACAATGAG. Translated, it gives CSARGTSGGVPSSYNE. Given in full, the CDR3 is CSARGTSGGVPSSYNEQFF.

This clone was detected a few times. The read ends 3 residues shy of where the CDR3 ends; the end is completed using the germline J gene. This chain joins TRBV30 and TRBJ2-5, with 15 bases matching TRBD2. The V gene end was trimmed by 5 bases and the J gene end by 0 bases; junction bases not matched to a gene: 7. The CDR3 is made up of 17 amino acids. Germline V lookup: CDR1 GTSNPN, CDR2 SVGIG (reference sequence). Incomplete CDR3 DNA: TGTGCCTGGGGCGGACTAGCGGGGGGGGCCCACCAAGAGACC. Protein sequence: CAWGGLAGGAHQET. The whole CDR3 sequence reads CAWGGLAGGAHQETQYF.

In this sample, this clone turned up many times. The observed sequence ends 3 residues before the CDR3 terminus, with the missing tail filled in from the germline J gene. The V gene is TRBV20-1, the J gene TRBJ2-5; 7 nucleotides match TRBD1. After removal of 2 bases from V and 7 bases from J, the junction contained 4 bases not matched to a gene. There are 12 residues in the CDR3. Germline V gene data show CDR1 as DFQATT and CDR2 as SNEGSKA (reference sequence). CDR3 region: CSARQGDVTQYF. CDR3 DNA, as far as it was read: TGCAGTGCTAGACAGGGGGACGTGACC.

As to this clone: Coverage ceases 3 residues before the CDR3 finishes, and the germline J gene fills in the end. This sequence joins TRBV7-9 and TRBJ2-7, with D possibly matching TRBD1 (6 bases). Germline V gene data show CDR1 as SEHNR and CDR2 as FQNEAQ (reference sequence). CDR3 length: 14 residues. V was cut by 5 bases and J by 0 bases, with 11 bases left in between. The CDR3: CASSPTGNSYEQYF. The covered CDR3 bases are TGTGCCAGCAGCCCCACAGGGAACTCCTACGAG.

As regards this clone: The observed sequence ends 3 residues before the CDR3 terminus, with the missing tail filled in from the germline J gene. This chain connects TRBV20-1 to TRBJ2-7, with 7 bases lining up with TRBD2. V shed 5 bases, J shed 4 bases, and the junction held 14 bases outside the gene matches. CDR1 DFQATT and CDR2 SNEGSKA come from the germline V gene (reference sequence). This CDR3 is built from 15 residues. The sequenced CDR3 bases are TGCAGTGCTCGGACGGGGGGAAGAGGGAAATACGAG. This sequence encodes CSARTGGRGKYE. The full-length CDR3 reads as CSARTGGRGKYEQYF.

In this sample, this clone turned up a few times. The CDR3 end lies 3 residues beyond the end of the read and is filled in from the germline J gene. The chain uses TRBV6-2 or TRBV6-3 and TRBJ2-1; D is uncertain. The V end lost 0 bases, the J end lost 0 bases, and 9 bases lay between the germline ends. Germline V CDR1 and CDR2: MNHEY, SVGEGT. The CDR3 is made up of 16 amino acids. This CDR3 is CASSYSAVSSYNEQFF. The sequenced part of the CDR3 DNA is TGTGCCAGCAGTTACTCGGCGGTGAGCTCCTACAATGAG.

This clone was seen repeatedly, ten times or more. The read ends 3 residues shy of where the CDR3 ends; the end is completed using the germline J gene. The chain uses TRBV19 and TRBJ2-3; TRBD2 agrees at 8 bases. This CDR3 has 14 amino acids. The V gene's germline CDR1 is LNHDA and CDR2 SQIVND (reference sequence). V lost 4 bases, J lost 4 bases, and 4 bases stayed unmatched. CDR3 protein: CASSNPRGADTQYF. The covered CDR3 bases are TGTGCCAGTAGTAACCCGCGGGGGGCAGATACG.

This clone was picked up many times. The read falls 3 residues short of the CDR3 end, and the missing part is taken from the germline J gene. The rearrangement joins TRBV20-1 to TRBJ1-4; 7 bases line up with TRBD1. Per the germline V gene, CDR1 is DFQATT and CDR2 is SNEGSKA (reference sequence). V lost 4 bases and J lost 6; bases outside the gene matches: 5. The CDR3 extends over 13 amino acids. The CDR3 region is CSATRQGDEKLFF. The CDR3 DNA, read in part, is TGCAGTGCTACCCGACAGGGAGATGAAAAA.

This clone was observed many times. The CDR3 extends 3 residues past the end of the read, so its final part is completed from the germline J gene. The chain recombines TRBV27 with TRBJ2-1; 7 nucleotides align to TRBD2. CDR3 length: 13 amino acids. J lost 7 bases, V lost 3 bases, and 3 bases had no gene match. CDR1 is MNHEY, CDR2 SMNVEV, per germline (reference sequence). CDR3 sequence reads: CASSFGGGNEQFF. CDR3 DNA, as far as it was read: TGTGCCAGCAGTTTCGGCGGGGGTAATGAG.

Concerning this clone: A junction boundary mismatches the germline segment, possibly from a read error. Coverage ceases 3 residues before the CDR3 finishes, and the germline J gene fills in the end. This chain connects TRBV19 to TRBJ1-5, with a weak D call TRBD1 (5 bases). This CDR3 is 14 amino acids long. Germline lookup yields CDR1 LNHDA and CDR2 SQIVND (reference sequence). The CDR3 reads CASSHDSGKQPQHF. CDR3 bases read: TGTGCCAGTAGTCATGACAGTGGCAAGCAGCCC.

A few counts support this clone. The read stops 3 residues short of the end of the CDR3; the missing end is completed from the germline J gene. The chain couples TRBV7-9 to TRBJ2-7, with 7 bases matching TRBD2. The length of the CDR3 is 14 residues. V gave up 0 bases and J gave up 6 bases; unmatched junction bases: 5. Per germline, CDR1 SEHNR and CDR2 FQNEAQ (reference sequence). CDR3 residues: CASSLALGGGEQYF. Partial CDR3 DNA: TGTGCCAGCAGCTTAGCGCTGGGGGGGGGCGAG.

As concerns this clone: Other DNA sequences from this sample encode an identical CDR3 as well. CDR3 region: CAWSEQGIMNTEAFF. Incomplete CDR3 DNA: TGTGCCTGGAGCGAACAGGGGATTATGAACACTGAA. This chain links TRBV30 with TRBJ1-1, with 7 positions matching TRBD1. The read terminates 3 residues before the CDR3 end, so the remaining end is supplied by the germline J gene. Germline V gene data show CDR1 as GTSNPN and CDR2 as SVGIG (reference sequence). CDR3 size: 15 residues. With 3 bases clipped from V and 0 bases from J, the junction kept 7 bases outside the gene matches.

This clone was seen many times. The chain's CDR3 is CASSPDRASHGYTF. CDR3 DNA, as far as it was read: TGTGCCAGCTCACCAGACAGGGCCTCACATGGC. This chain joins TRBV18 and TRBJ1-2; 7 bases are shared with TRBD1. The CDR3 end falls 3 residues outside the read, so it is completed with the germline J gene. Trimming cost V 2 bases and J 6 bases; bases outside gene matches: 6. Germline assignment: CDR1 KGHSH and CDR2 LQKENI. The CDR3 contains 14 residues.

This clone was detected only a few times. The read terminates 3 residues before the CDR3 end, so the remaining end is supplied by the germline J gene. This chain joins TRBV11-3 and TRBJ2-1; a possible D gene is TRBD1 (6 bases). This CDR3 comprises 14 residues. The V gene's germline CDR1 is SGHNT and CDR2 YENEEA. The V and J ends lost 3 bases and 7 bases respectively, with 13 bases between them. CDR3 sequence: CASSFGETGNEQFF. The CDR3 bases that were read are TGTGCCAGCAGCTTCGGGGAAACAGGGAATGAG. Full variable domain (outside the CDR3, taken from reference TRBV11-3 and TRBJ2-1): EAGVVQSPRYKIIEKKQPVAFWCNPISGHNTLYWYLQNLGQGPELLIRYENEEAVDDSQLPKDRFSAERLKGVDSTLKIQPAELGDSAVYLCASSFGETGNEQFFGPGTRLTVL.